One and the same sample provided the 9 T cell receptor beta chains below, sequenced in a study of T cells in Graves' hyperthyroidism and ophthalmopathy. Regions amplified from RNA transcripts were the TCR beta CDR3 regions. With the HTBI primer set, the TCR CDR3 went through a first round of RT-PCR. TCRdb analysed the multiplex PCR reads with MiXCR anew, one entry per CDR3 protein. Of roughly 40,000 distinct CDR3 sequences in the sample, roughly half were seen once. Material: blood. The receptors derive from a man aged 35 to 55 with Graves' ophthalmopathy.

The chain recombines TRBV20-1 with TRBJ1-5, with TRBD1 as a possible D gene (6 bases). The CDR3 spans 16 residues. Germline V gives CDR1 DFQATT, CDR2 SNEGSKA (reference sequence). Trimming took off 3 bases at V and 8 bases at J, with 23 bases between the two ends. Here the CDR3 reads CSASLTSGGAGEPQHF. The CDR3 nucleotides read TGCAGTGCTAGCCTGACTAGCGGGGGGGCCGGGGAGCCCCAGCATTTT.

The V gene is TRBV19, the J gene TRBJ1-5, with unresolved D. The V gene's germline CDR1 is LNHDA and CDR2 SQIVND (reference sequence). V lost 3 bases, J lost 8 bases, and 17 bases lay in between. This CDR3 comprises 15 residues. CDR3 coding DNA: TGTGCCAGTAGTATTACACGGGAGCGAAATGAGCCCCAGCATTTT. It specifies CASSITRERNEPQHF.

Of note for this clonotype: One junction end does not reproduce the germline sequence, and a read error may be involved. This chain connects TRBV11-2 to TRBJ2-7; possibly TRBD1 or TRBD2 for D (5 bases each). Germline V gives CDR1 SGHAT, CDR2 FQNNGV. CDR3 size: 14 residues. CDR3 sequence (DNA): TGTGCCAGCAGTGAAATAACGGACACCGGGGAGCTGTACTTC. Residues: CASSEITDTGELYF.

This clonotype was detected many times. The chain uses TRBV7-9 and TRBJ1-5; 10 nucleotides match TRBD1. CDR1 SEHNR and CDR2 FQNEAQ come from the germline V gene (reference sequence). This CDR3 has 15 residues. With V trimmed by 5 bases and J by 6 bases, 7 bases remained unmatched. The CDR3 reads CASSPTTGGPQPQHF. The CDR3 DNA sequence: TGTGCCAGCAGCCCAACGACAGGGGGCCCTCAGCCCCAGCATTTT.

At least ten counts were recorded for this clonotype. V is TRBV6-5 and J is TRBJ1-2; possible D gene TRBD1, 5 bases. V lost 4 bases, J lost 6 bases, and 15 bases lay in between. The CDR3 contains 14 residues. Germline CDR1 and CDR2: MNHEY and SVGAGI. In DNA, the CDR3 is TGTGCCAGCAGTTGGCGGGGACCGGCGGATGGCTACACCTTC. It is translated as CASSWRGPADGYTF.

The J gene is TRBJ2-7, the V gene TRBV9; D remains ambiguous. The V end was cut by 0 bases, the J end by 7 bases, with 11 bases between. CDR3 length: 13 residues. CDR1 SGDLS and CDR2 YYNGEE come from the germline V gene. The CDR3 DNA follows: TGTGCCAGCAGCGTAGATCCGGTACGTGAGCAGTACTTC. Its translation is CASSVDPVREQYF.

This clonotype was recorded many times. The chain combines TRBV28 with TRBJ1-6; D perhaps matches TRBD1 (5 bases). V was trimmed by 8 bases and J by 4 bases, leaving 9 bases between them. CDR1 is MDHEN, CDR2 SYDVKM, per germline. The CDR3 is 13 residues long. Written as DNA, the CDR3 is TGTGCCAGCGCCAGGGATTATAATTCACCCCTCCACTTT. Its translation is CASARDYNSPLHF.

In the case of this clonotype: It may be a read error: a sequence one base away is much more abundant. The chain employs TRBV28 and TRBJ1-5; D gene ambiguous. Per germline, CDR1 MDHEN and CDR2 SYDVKM. The CDR3 runs to 17 residues. V lost 8 bases and J 1 base, leaving 21 bases between the germline ends. The CDR3 sequence is CASQEPLGGRSNQPQHF. In DNA, the CDR3 is TGTGCCAGCCAGGAACCTTTGGGCGGACGGAGCAATCAGCCCCAGCATTTT.

This clonotype is medium-sized (0.01 to 0.1%) within its sample. Here the CDR3 DNA reads TGCAGCGTTGATTTGGTACAGGAGGGGGACTATGGCTACACCTTC. Amino acid sequence: CSVDLVQEGDYGYTF. The V gene is TRBV29-1, the J gene TRBJ1-2; tentatively, D is TRBD1 (6 bases). The CDR3 contains 15 residues. Trimming left V 3 bases short and J 3 bases short, with 17 bases between. Germline CDR1 SQVTM, CDR2 ANQGSEA.